The entry below gives a single T cell receptor (beta chain) sequence along with its context. The sample is drawn from a study of blood T cell repertoires in COVID-19. At the level of the study: Sample material is recorded as cDNA or gDNA derived from T cells, B-cell-depleted T cells, or PBMCs.

Source study methods: Amplification of reference gene primers provided the estimated nucleated cell counts. Generated by immunoSEQ multiplex PCR, the TCRdb table keeps only in-frame clones and is missing some. From that table come the V and J calls and clone size; the DNA was used to work out D and trimming. The repertoire holds a few hundred thousand clones, around four fifths seen once, with around 3.7% in the top ten. The V and J ends lost 3 bases and 0 bases respectively, with 15 bases between them. There are 18 residues in the CDR3. Looked up from germline, CDR1 is MNHNS and CDR2 is SASEGT. The receptor was isolated from a woman aged 45-60 years with active or convalescent COVID-19. The specimen sequenced was peripheral blood. The V and J genes are TRBV6-1 and TRBJ1-6; D is unresolved. The CDR3 nucleotides read TGTGCCAGCAGTGATACCTCGCGCGCTAGCTCCTATAATTCACCCCTCCACTTT. Its protein product is CASSDTSRASSYNSPLHF.